The rows below give T cell receptor beta chains drawn from one sample of a study of tumor-infiltrating lymphocytes in localized non-small cell lung cancer. The assay was immunoSEQ multiplex PCR, and TCRdb's table has in-frame clones only and misses some. The table includes thousands of clones, 61% detected once. Specimen: lung tumor tissue. The source is a human donor with non-small cell lung cancer. Each CDR3 is given with its conserved first and last residue. A D gene is named only where the DNA matches it firmly. The size entry is marked missing in some rows and otherwise reads once, few, many or a size class.

V	D	size	J	DNA	CDR3
TRBV7-9	NA	NA	TRBJ1-1	TGTGCCAGCAGCTTAGTCAGCGTTGAAGCTTTCTTT	CASSLVSVEAFF
TRBV5-1	TRBD1	NA	TRBJ1-1	TGCGCCAGCAGCAAGGTCCCGGGACAGGGATGGAACACTGAAGCTTTCTTT	CASSKVPGQGWNTEAFF
TRBV11-1	TRBD2	NA	TRBJ2-2	TGTGCCAGCAGCTTAATGGGAGGGAGGACCGGGGAGCTGTTTTTT	CASSLMGGRTGELFF
TRBV19	TRBD2	few	TRBJ2-1	TGTGCCAGTAGTATCACTAGCGGGGCCTACAATGAGCAGTTCTTC	CASSITSGAYNEQFF
TRBV30	NA	NA	TRBJ1-1	TGTGCCTGGAGCGGCACTGAAGCTTTCTTT	CAWSGTEAFF
TRBV19	NA	medium-sized	TRBJ1-5	TGTGCCAGTAGTACCGGACAGTATAGCAATCAGCCCCAGCATTTT	CASSTGQYSNQPQHF
TRBV19	NA	NA	TRBJ2-2	TGTGCCAGTAGCTACGGTGGCAGCTACACGAACACCGGGGAGCTGTTTTTT	CASSYGGSYTNTGELFF
TRBV29-1	NA	NA	TRBJ1-1	TGCAGCTATTGGGGGCGCGGAACTGAAGCTTTCTTT	CSYWGRGTEAFF
TRBV25-1	TRBD1	NA	TRBJ2-5	TGTGCCAGCATCCCGGACAGGGGAGTTTTATCGACCCAGTACTTC	CASIPDRGVLSTQYF
TRBV6-5	TRBD1	NA	TRBJ1-6	TGTGCCAGCAGTGACAGGGGCGGATCACCCCTCCACTTT	CASSDRGGSPLHF
TRBV7-2	NA	NA	TRBJ2-1	TGTGCCAGCAGCTTTTCGTCGGGGAAAAATGAGCAGTTCTTC	CASSFSSGKNEQFF
TRBV19	TRBD1	medium-sized	TRBJ2-5	TGTGCCAGTAGTTCAACAGGGGGCACGTACCAAGAGACCCAGTACTTC	CASSSTGGTYQETQYF
TRBV11-2	NA	few	TRBJ2-6	TGTGCCAGCAGCTTATCAGGGGCCGGGGCCAACGTCCTGACTTTC	CASSLSGAGANVLTF
TRBV7-3	NA	few	TRBJ2-3	TGTGCCAGCAGCTTAGGCCTCTCTGGGGGAGATACGCAGTATTTT	CASSLGLSGGDTQYF
TRBV27	NA	NA	TRBJ1-2	TGTGCCAGCAGATACCGGGGGGGCGGCGATGGCTACACCTTC	CASRYRGGGDGYTF
TRBV6-6	NA	few	TRBJ1-5	TGTGCCAGCAGTTACTCTTGGGAGTCGCCCCAGCATTTT	CASSYSWESPQHF
TRBV29-1	TRBD1	NA	TRBJ2-7	TGCAGCGTTTCAGGGGGAATCTACGAGCAGTACTTC	CSVSGGIYEQYF
TRBV7-8	NA	NA	TRBJ2-1	TGTGCCAGCAGCTCATATGACTCGGACAGAGACCCCCTCTACAATGAGCAGTTCTTC	CASSSYDSDRDPLYNEQFF
TRBV19	TRBD2	NA	TRBJ2-1	TGTGCCAGTAGTATAAGCGCCTCGGGGGGGAATGAGCAGTTCTTC	CASSISASGGNEQFF
TRBV6-5	TRBD1	once	TRBJ1-1	TGTGCCAGCAGAGCCACAGGGGGCCGAACTGAAGCTTTCTTT	CASRATGGRTEAFF
TRBV5-1	TRBD1	NA	TRBJ1-6	TGCGCCAGCAGCCCGGGACAGCCAGGGTCAGCCCTCCACTTT	CASSPGQPGSALHF
TRBV11-1	NA	few	TRBJ1-2	TGTGCCAGCAGCTTAAGTGGGACCGAGAACTATGGCTACACCTTC	CASSLSGTENYGYTF
TRBV5-1	NA	NA	TRBJ2-5	TGCGCCAGCAGCTTGGCCAGGGGATCCCAAGAGACCCAGTACTTC	CASSLARGSQETQYF
TRBV7-2	NA	NA	TRBJ2-7	TGTGCCAGCAACATGGACGACTCCCTCCACGAGCAGTACTTC	CASNMDDSLHEQYF
TRBV6-5	NA	NA	TRBJ2-1	TGTGCCAGCAGCCGGACAGGGAAGGCGGGGGATGAGCAGTTCTTC	CASSRTGKAGDEQFF
TRBV11-2	TRBD2	NA	TRBJ2-1	TGTGCCAGCAGCTTGAGTAGCGGGAGTTTCAATGAGCAGTTCTTC	CASSLSSGSFNEQFF
TRBV28	TRBD2	NA	TRBJ2-7	TGTGCCAGCAGTTTAGGCCCCCTCAACGTAGCGGGAGGCCCCTACGAGCAGTACTTC	CASSLGPLNVAGGPYEQYF
TRBV18	NA	NA	TRBJ2-5	TGTGCCAGCTCACCACCCTACCAACTCCAAGAGACCCAGTACTTC	CASSPPYQLQETQYF
TRBV6-5	TRBD1	NA	TRBJ2-7	TGTGCCAGCAGCGACAGGGGGGCTGGCGAGCAGTACTTC	CASSDRGAGEQYF
TRBV27	NA	NA	TRBJ2-7	TGTGCCAGCAGTTTTCTAGCCGGTGACGAGCAGTACTTC	CASSFLAGDEQYF
TRBV11-2	TRBD1	NA	TRBJ2-1	TGTGCCAGCAGCTTAAAAGTAGGGGGCCGGTCGGGCAATGAGCAGTTCTTC	CASSLKVGGRSGNEQFF
TRBV2	NA	NA	TRBJ2-3	TGTGCCAGCAGTGGAGTGGACGGGGTTAAAACAGATACGCAGTATTTT	CASSGVDGVKTDTQYF
TRBV28	TRBD1	NA	TRBJ1-1	TGTGCCAGCAGTGTACAGGGGGCGAAAACTGAAGCTTTCTTT	CASSVQGAKTEAFF
TRBV6-1	NA	few	TRBJ2-7	TGTGCCAGCAGTGAGCTGGGAAGGGTCGGCGAGCAGTACTTC	CASSELGRVGEQYF
TRBV10-3	NA	few	TRBJ2-3	TGTGCCATCAGTGAACAGGGCACGACAGATACGCAGTATTTT	CAISEQGTTDTQYF
TRBV4-1	NA	NA	TRBJ2-6	TGCGCCAGCAGCCCGAAAGAGTTCGGTTTCTGGGCCAACGTCCTGACTTTC	CASSPKEFGFWANVLTF
TRBV29-1	NA	medium-sized	TRBJ1-1	TGCAGCGTTGAACCGGGGCACACTGAAGCTTTCTTT	CSVEPGHTEAFF
TRBV10-3	TRBD1	medium-sized	TRBJ1-1	TGTGCCGCCTCTGGGACAGGCGGCACTGAAGCTTTCTTT	CAASGTGGTEAFF
TRBV10-3	NA	NA	TRBJ1-1	TGTGCCATCAGTGGGGCTACGGGGGCAAGGACTGAAGCTTTCTTT	CAISGATGARTEAFF
TRBV18	NA	NA	TRBJ2-2	TGTGCCAGCTCACCCTTAAACAGGGTCCCCGGGGAGCTGTTTTTT	CASSPLNRVPGELFF
TRBV27	TRBD2	NA	TRBJ2-5	TGTGCCAGCAGTGGCGGGGGGGCAGGGGAGACCCAGTACTTC	CASSGGGAGETQYF
TRBV19	NA	few	TRBJ1-2	TGTGCCAGTTTAGCTCAGGTTGATGACTACACCTTC	CASLAQVDDYTF
TRBV6-1	NA	NA	TRBJ2-7	TGTGCCAGCAGTGAAGCGCTTCGGGGCTCCCCTCGATACTTC	CASSEALRGSPRYF
TRBV2	NA	NA	TRBJ1-5	TGTGCCAGCAGTGAAGTAAGGTTCGTTCAGCCCCAGCATTTT	CASSEVRFVQPQHF
TRBV18	NA	NA	TRBJ2-7	TGTGCCAGCTCACCTAACCCGCCAGGGAGCTCCTACGAGCAGTACTTC	CASSPNPPGSSYEQYF
TRBV10-3	NA	NA	TRBJ2-1	TGTGCCATCAGTGATGTGGGGGGCGCGGGGTACAATGAGCAGTTCTTC	CAISDVGGAGYNEQFF
TRBV19	NA	NA	TRBJ2-7	TGTGCCAGTAGCGCCACAAGCGGAACCTCCTACGAGCAGTACTTC	CASSATSGTSYEQYF
TRBV19	NA	medium-sized	TRBJ2-3	TGTGCCAGTAGTAAGGCGGGAATCCCAGATACGCAGTATTTT	CASSKAGIPDTQYF
TRBV6-5	NA	NA	TRBJ2-7	TGTGCCAGCTCGCCCGACATCACACCTCTCTACGAGCAGTACTTC	CASSPDITPLYEQYF
TRBV27	NA	NA	TRBJ1-6	TGTGCCAGCACCCTTAAAGCTGGCTCCTATAATTCACCCCTCCACTTT	CASTLKAGSYNSPLHF
TRBV5-1	NA	NA	TRBJ2-5	TGCGCCAGCAGCTTGGTTTCCCAGCGACAAGAGACCCAGTACTTC	CASSLVSQRQETQYF
TRBV6-5	NA	NA	TRBJ2-7	TGTGCCAGCAGTTACTCGAGTAGGGGGAACTCCTACGAGCAGTACTTC	CASSYSSRGNSYEQYF